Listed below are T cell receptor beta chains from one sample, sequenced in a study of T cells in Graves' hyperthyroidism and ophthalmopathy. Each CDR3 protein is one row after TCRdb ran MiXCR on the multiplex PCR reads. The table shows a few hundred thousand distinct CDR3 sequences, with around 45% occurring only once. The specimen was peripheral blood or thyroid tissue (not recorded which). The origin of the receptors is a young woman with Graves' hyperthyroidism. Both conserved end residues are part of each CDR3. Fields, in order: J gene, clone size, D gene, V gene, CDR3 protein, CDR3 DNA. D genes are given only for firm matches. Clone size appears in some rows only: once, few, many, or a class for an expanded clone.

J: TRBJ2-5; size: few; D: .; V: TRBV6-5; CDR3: CASSYSEDSEQETQYF; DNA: TGTGCCAGCAGTTACTCTGAGGACTCAGAACAAGAGACCCAGTACTTC
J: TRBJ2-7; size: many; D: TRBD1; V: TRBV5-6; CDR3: CASSYRRDRVVSEQYF; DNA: TGTGCCAGCAGCTACCGCCGGGACAGGGTTGTTTCCGAGCAGTACTTC
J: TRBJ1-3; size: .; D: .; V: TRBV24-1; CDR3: CATSDFRGSGNTIYF; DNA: TGTGCCACCAGTGATTTTCGGGGGTCAGGAAACACCATATATTTT
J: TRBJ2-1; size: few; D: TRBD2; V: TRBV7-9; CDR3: CASSGSLTSGSRYEQFF; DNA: TGTGCCAGCAGCGGGTCTCTCACTAGCGGGAGTCGGTATGAGCAGTTCTTC
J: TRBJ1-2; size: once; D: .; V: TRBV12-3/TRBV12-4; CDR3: CASRPAGTGYTF; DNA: TGTGCCAGCAGACCCGCAGGGACTGGCTACACCTTC
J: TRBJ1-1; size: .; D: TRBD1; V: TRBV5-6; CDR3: CASSLASDRVGTEAFF; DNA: TGTGCCAGCAGCTTGGCGTCCGACAGGGTAGGCACTGAAGCTTTCTTT
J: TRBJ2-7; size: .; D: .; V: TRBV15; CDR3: CATSSFLGSYEQYF; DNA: TGTGCCACCAGCAGTTTTCTGGGATCCTACGAGCAGTACTTC
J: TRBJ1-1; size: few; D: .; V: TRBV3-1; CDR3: CASSPRVGGRTEAFF; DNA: TGTGCCAGCAGCCCCCGGGTGGGGGGGAGGACTGAAGCTTTCTTT
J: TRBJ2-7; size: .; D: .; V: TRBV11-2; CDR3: CASSRVPFYERYF; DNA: TGTGCCAGCAGCCGGGTTCCATTCTACGAGCGGTACTTC
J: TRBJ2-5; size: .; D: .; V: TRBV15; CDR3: CATSREVGAGYTFGSGTQYF; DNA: .
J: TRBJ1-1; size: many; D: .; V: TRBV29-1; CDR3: CSGEGSNTEAFF; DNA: TGCAGCGGCGAAGGGTCGAACACTGAAGCTTTCTTT
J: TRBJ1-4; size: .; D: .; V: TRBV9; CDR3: CASSHDRRGDNEKLFF; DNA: TGTGCCAGCAGCCACGACCGGAGGGGGGATAATGAAAAACTGTTTTTT
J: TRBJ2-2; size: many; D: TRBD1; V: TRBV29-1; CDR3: CSVSQGAGELFF; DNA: TGCAGCGTGTCTCAGGGGGCCGGGGAGCTGTTTTTT
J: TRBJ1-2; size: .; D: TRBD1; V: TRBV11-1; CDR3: CASSLAGQAYYGYTF; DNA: TGTGCCAGCAGCTTAGCAGGACAGGCGTACTATGGCTACACCTTC
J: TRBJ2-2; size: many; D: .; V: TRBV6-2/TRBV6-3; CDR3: CASTSSRLDANTGELFF; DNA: TGTGCCAGCACCAGTTCAAGACTAGACGCGAACACCGGGGAGCTGTTTTTT
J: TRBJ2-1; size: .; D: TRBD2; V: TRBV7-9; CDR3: CASSPTSGRYLEQFF; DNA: TGTGCCAGCAGCCCTACTAGCGGGAGGTATCTTGAGCAGTTCTTC
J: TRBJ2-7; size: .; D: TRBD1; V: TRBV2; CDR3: CASRAGTGPLEQYF; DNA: TGTGCCAGCAGGGCCGGGACAGGCCCCCTCGAGCAGTACTTC
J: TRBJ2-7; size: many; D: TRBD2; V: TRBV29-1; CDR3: CSVEVLASGSYEQYF; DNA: TGCAGCGTTGAAGTGTTAGCCAGCGGGAGCTACGAGCAGTACTTC
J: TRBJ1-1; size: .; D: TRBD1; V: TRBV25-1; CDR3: CASSATRDRVTEAFF; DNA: TGTGCCAGCAGTGCTACCCGAGACAGGGTAACTGAAGCTTTCTTT
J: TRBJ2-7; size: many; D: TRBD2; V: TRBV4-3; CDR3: CASSPHPLAGPGSYEQYF; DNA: TGCGCCAGCAGCCCCCACCCGCTAGCGGGACCTGGTTCCTACGAGCAGTACTTC
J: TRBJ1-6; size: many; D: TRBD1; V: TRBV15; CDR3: CATSRQRDRVHSPLHF; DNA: TGTGCCACCAGCAGACAAAGGGACAGGGTTCATTCACCCCTCCACTTT
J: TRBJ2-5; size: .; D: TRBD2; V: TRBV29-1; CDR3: CSVEDREGLTQYF; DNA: TGCAGCGTTGAAGATCGGGAGGGGCTGACCCAGTACTTC
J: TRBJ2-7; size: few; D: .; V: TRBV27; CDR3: CASLPRANSYEQYF; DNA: TGTGCCAGCTTACCACGGGCAAACTCCTACGAGCAGTACTTC
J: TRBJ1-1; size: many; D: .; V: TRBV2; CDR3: CASRGWWLNTEAFF; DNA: TGTGCCAGCAGGGGATGGTGGCTGAACACTGAAGCTTTCTTT
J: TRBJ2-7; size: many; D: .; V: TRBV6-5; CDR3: CASSYSPRDSRGEQYF; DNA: TGTGCCAGCAGTTACTCTCCCCGGGACTCCCGAGGGGAGCAGTACTTC
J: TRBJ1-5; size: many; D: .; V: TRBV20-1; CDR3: CSAVIEGGSNQPQHF; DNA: TGCAGTGCGGTCATCGAGGGTGGCAGCAATCAGCCCCAGCATTTT
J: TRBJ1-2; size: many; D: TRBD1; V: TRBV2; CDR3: CASSGQGGNYGYTF; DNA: TGTGCCAGCAGCGGACAGGGTGGGAACTATGGCTACACCTTC
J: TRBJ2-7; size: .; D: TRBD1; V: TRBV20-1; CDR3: CSAGGDRGTYERYF; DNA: TGCAGTGCGGGAGGGGACAGGGGTACTTACGAGCGGTACTTC
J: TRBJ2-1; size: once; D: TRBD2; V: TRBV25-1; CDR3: CASSQPAGGGPYNEQFF; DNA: TGTGCCAGCAGCCAACCAGCGGGGGGAGGCCCCTACAATGAGCAGTTCTTC
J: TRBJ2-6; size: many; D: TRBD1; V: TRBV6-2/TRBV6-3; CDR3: CASRRDRETGANVLTF; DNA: TGTGCCAGCAGACGGGACAGGGAAACTGGGGCCAACGTCCTGACTTTC
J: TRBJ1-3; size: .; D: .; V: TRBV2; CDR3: CASSGTIGYTIYF; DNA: TGTGCCAGCTCCGGGACGATCGGCTACACCATATATTTT
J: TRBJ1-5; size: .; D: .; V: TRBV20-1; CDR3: CSATSDGGIYEHF; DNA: TGCAGTGCAACTAGCGATGGGGGCATCTACGAGCATTTT
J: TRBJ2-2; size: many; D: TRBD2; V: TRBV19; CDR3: CASSITSGTSIGELFF; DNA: TGTGCCAGTAGTATCACCTCCGGGACTAGCATCGGGGAGCTGTTTTTT
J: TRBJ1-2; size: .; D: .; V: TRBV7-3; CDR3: CASSPPDRSNYGYTF; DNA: TGTGCCAGCTCACCACCGGACAGATCTAACTATGGCTACACCTTC
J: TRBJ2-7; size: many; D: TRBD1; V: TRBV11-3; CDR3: CASSLMGQNYEQYF; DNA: TGTGCCAGCAGCTTAATGGGACAGAACTACGAGCAGTACTTC
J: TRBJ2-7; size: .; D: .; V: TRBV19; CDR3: CASSIALGSSSYEQYF; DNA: TGTGCCAGTAGTATAGCCCTCGGCAGCAGCTCCTACGAGCAGTACTTC